These 24 T cell receptor beta chains share one sample of origin, sequenced in a study of regulatory T cells in long-lasting Graves disease. Construction of TCR beta libraries relied on iRepertoire HTBI primers and on Arm-PCR targeting CDR3 regions. Using its own MiXCR run on the multiplex PCR reads, TCRdb lists one record per CDR3 protein. The sample includes around 400,000 distinct CDR3 sequences, 10% to 15% of them seen just once. Specified time point: newly diagnosed GD, antithyroid drugs for less than 3 months. PBMCs were the source of the RNA used for TCR sequencing. This same sample was also part of a study on T cells in Graves' hyperthyroidism and ophthalmopathy.

The source material was peripheral blood mononuclear cells (PBMCs), sampled at new diagnosis, from a patient treated with antithyroid drugs. All receptors come from a woman aged 18-35 years with Graves disease.

This clonotype was detected only a few times. V is TRBV11-2 and J is TRBJ2-3; 13 bases map to TRBD2. The CDR3 contains 16 residues. Per germline, CDR1 SGHAT and CDR2 FQNNGV. V was clipped by 5 bases and J by 5 bases; unmatched bases: 7. The CDR3 protein is CASSAGLAGDQDTQYF. CDR3 nucleotide sequence: TGTGCCAGCAGCGCAGGACTAGCGGGAGATCAAGATACGCAGTATTTT.

There are many counts of this clonotype. The chain has TRBV12-3 or TRBV12-4 and TRBJ2-3, with TRBD1 matching 7 bases. The CDR3 length is 12 residues. The junction had 4 bases not matched to a gene; V was cut back by 8 bases and J by 5 bases. The CDR3 sequence is CASHPGGDTQYF. CDR3 sequence (DNA): TGTGCCAGCCACCCAGGGGGAGATACGCAGTATTTT.

This clonotype was counted between two and nine times. V usage is TRBV19 and J usage is TRBJ1-1; TRBD1 might be the D (5 bases). The CDR3 covers 15 residues. V shed 7 bases and J shed 1 base, with 16 bases lying between them. The V gene's germline CDR1 is LNHDA and CDR2 SQIVND (reference sequence). The CDR3 sequence is CASIPPRTRNTEAFF. In nucleotides, the CDR3 is TGTGCCAGTATCCCCCCTAGGACAAGGAACACTGAAGCTTTCTTT.

This clonotype was picked up many times. This chain uses TRBV9 with TRBJ2-7; 12 bases are shared with TRBD1. Trimming cost V 3 bases and J 4 bases; bases outside gene matches: 2. Germline V gene sequence: CDR1 SGDLS, CDR2 YYNGEE. This CDR3 spans 14 amino acids. The CDR3 region has the DNA TGTGCCAGCAGCGAGGGACAGGGGGCTTACGAGCAGTACTTC. It translates to CASSEGQGAYEQYF.

At least ten counts were recorded for this clonotype. The V gene is TRBV7-9, the J gene TRBJ1-6, with D unresolved. The germline V and J ends were trimmed by 4 bases and 8 bases, with 9 bases remaining between them. Germline V gives CDR1 SEHNR, CDR2 FQNEAQ (reference sequence). This CDR3 is built from 13 residues. The CDR3 reads CASSSTWDSPLHF. In DNA, the CDR3 is TGTGCCAGCAGCTCTACATGGGATTCACCCCTCCACTTT.

V gene TRBV5-8 combines with J gene TRBJ1-2, with D maybe TRBD1 (5 bases). From germline, CDR1 is SGHTS and CDR2 YDEGEE. This CDR3 comprises 14 residues. Trimming stripped 4 bases from V and 5 bases from J, with 15 bases between. CDR3 nucleotide sequence: TGTGCCAGCAGCACTAATTTGCAGGGTTATGGCTACACCTTC. Protein sequence: CASSTNLQGYGYTF.

This clonotype has ten or more counts. The genes are TRBV7-9 and TRBJ1-2; TRBD1 agrees at 7 bases. The CDR3 has 16 residues. CDR1 and CDR2 from the germline V gene are SEHNR and FQNEAQ (reference sequence). J lost 2 bases, V lost 7 bases, and 13 bases had no gene match. CDR3 protein: CASISYETGLNYGYTF. As DNA, the CDR3 is TGTGCCAGCATCTCGTACGAGACAGGGCTAAACTATGGCTACACCTTC.

The sample holds a few counts of this clonotype. The chain employs TRBV9 and TRBJ1-2, with D possibly matching TRBD1 (6 bases). V lost 4 bases to trimming and J lost 7 bases, with 26 bases between them. The CDR3 consists of 17 residues. Germline CDR1 SGDLS, CDR2 YYNGEE. The CDR3 reads CASSLGQEDSLWGGYTF. For the CDR3, the DNA is TGTGCCAGCAGCTTAGGGCAGGAGGACAGCCTCTGGGGTGGCTACACCTTC.

This clonotype was counted at least ten times. The J gene is TRBJ2-1, the V gene TRBV7-9; TRBD1 is a possible D gene (6 bases). Trimming pared 5 bases from V and 6 bases from J, leaving 20 bases between. Looked up from germline, CDR1 is SEHNR and CDR2 is FQNEAQ (reference sequence). This CDR3 has 16 amino acids. The DNA of the CDR3 is TGTGCCAGCAGCCCTAGACAGGAATGGAGGCGCAATGAGCAGTTCTTC. This gives the protein CASSPRQEWRRNEQFF.

This clonotype was counted many times. J is TRBJ2-5 and V is TRBV20-1, with 7 nucleotides matching TRBD2. From germline, CDR1 is DFQATT and CDR2 SNEGSKA (reference sequence). V dropped 0 bases and J dropped 2; count of bases not matched to a gene: 6. The CDR3 is 15 amino acids. CDR3 loop: CSARDPGGPQETQYF. The CDR3 coding sequence is TGCAGTGCTAGAGACCCGGGGGGACCGCAAGAGACCCAGTACTTC.

This clonotype was seen a handful of times. The chain combines TRBV10-2 with TRBJ1-6; no reliable D call. Deletions cut 8 bases from V and 0 bases from J, with 8 bases between. The CDR3 loop spans 14 amino acids. CDR1 WSHSY and CDR2 SAAADI come from the germline V gene. The CDR3 DNA follows: TGCGCCAGCCAGCCAGCCTCCTATAATTCACCCCTCCACTTT. Translated, it gives CASQPASYNSPLHF.

The sample holds many counts of this clonotype. This chain uses TRBV20-1 with TRBJ2-3, with 9 bases aligning to TRBD2. CDR1 DFQATT and CDR2 SNEGSKA come from the germline V gene (reference sequence). Unmatched junction bases numbered 10, after V lost 5 bases and J lost 4 bases. The CDR3 is 15 residues long. The CDR3 DNA follows: TGCAGTGCTCTCACCGGGACTAGCCTTCCAGATACGCAGTATTTT. Translating gives CSALTGTSLPDTQYF.

With regard to this clonotype: A much larger clone lies a single base off, so this may be a read error. The rearrangement links TRBV7-9 to TRBJ1-2; 7 bases line up with TRBD1. The CDR3 length is 14 residues. Germline assignment: CDR1 SEHNR and CDR2 FQNEAQ (reference sequence). Losses at the gene ends were 3 bases for V and 3 bases for J; bases not matched to a gene: 4. The CDR3 nucleotides read TGTGCCAGCAGCTTCACAGGGGATTACTATGGCTACACCTTC. Amino acids: CASSFTGDYYGYTF.

This clonotype came up many times. The genes are TRBV24-1 and TRBJ1-6; D uncertain. V was clipped by 0 bases and J by 9 bases, with 5 bases between them. This CDR3 region has 13 residues. The V gene's germline CDR1 is KGHDR and CDR2 SFDVKD. CDR3 loop: CATSDLTISPLHF. Here the CDR3 DNA reads TGTGCCACCAGTGATTTGACAATTTCACCCCTCCACTTT.

This clonotype has at least ten counts. This chain connects TRBV27 to TRBJ2-5; TRBD1 agrees at 8 bases. Per germline, CDR1 MNHEY and CDR2 SMNVEV (reference sequence). The CDR3 runs 14 residues. Trimming removed 5 bases from V and 4 bases from J; junction bases left unmatched: 6. This CDR3 reads CASSPPGGLETQYF. CDR3 coding DNA: TGTGCCAGCAGTCCACCAGGGGGCTTAGAGACCCAGTACTTC.

This clonotype was observed many times. The chain combines TRBV29-1 with TRBJ1-1; D may be TRBD1 (5 bases). Per the germline V gene, CDR1 is SQVTM and CDR2 is ANQGSEA. There are 11 residues in the CDR3. Trimming shortened V by 6 bases and J by 5 bases, and 10 bases separated the two germline ends. CDR3 bases: TGCAGCGTGCGACAGACGACTGAAGCTTTCTTT. Translated: CSVRQTTEAFF.

This clonotype was seen many times. This chain connects TRBV15 to TRBJ1-4; D may be TRBD1 (5 bases). V was clipped by 1 base and J by 15 bases, with 12 bases between them. The CDR3 has 12 amino acids. Germline loops: CDR1 LNHNV, CDR2 YYDKDF (reference sequence). CDR3 loop: CATSRVSGGMFF. The CDR3 DNA follows: TGTGCCACCAGCAGAGTCTCCGGGGGTATGTTTTTT.

The sample holds many counts of this clonotype. J is TRBJ2-5 and V is TRBV7-2; 12 bases are shared with TRBD2. With V trimmed by 2 bases and J by 1 base, 8 bases remained unmatched. This CDR3 is built from 18 residues. Germline V gene lookup returns CDR1 SGHTA and CDR2 FQGNSA. The chain's CDR3 is CASSLWTSGALFQETQYF. CDR3 nucleotide sequence: TGTGCCAGCAGCTTATGGACTAGCGGGGCACTTTTCCAAGAGACCCAGTACTTC.

This clonotype was counted ten times or more. The V gene is TRBV20-1, the J gene TRBJ2-7; D call uncertain. The germline V and J ends were trimmed by 4 bases and 4 bases, with 14 bases remaining between them. The germline V gene encodes CDR1 DFQATT and CDR2 SNEGSKA (reference sequence). This CDR3 contains 13 residues. The chain's CDR3 is CSANHPNGYEQYF. The CDR3 bases are TGCAGTGCTAATCACCCCAACGGGTACGAGCAGTACTTC.

J is TRBJ2-4 and V is TRBV20-1; D is unresolved. CDR3 length equals 15 residues. Trimming took off 6 bases at V and 10 bases at J, with 25 bases between the two ends. The germline V gene has CDR1 DFQATT and CDR2 SNEGSKA (reference sequence). In nucleotides, the CDR3 is TGCAGTGCCACTGGAGTAAACTTCCCAGTAGGGATTCAGTACTTC. The encoded protein is CSATGVNFPVGIQYF.

This clonotype was found many times. This chain connects TRBV20-1 to TRBJ2-1, with D possibly being TRBD2 (5 bases). Trimming took 3 bases from V and 0 from J, leaving 15 bases between them. This CDR3 has 16 residues. Per the germline V gene, CDR1 is DFQATT and CDR2 is SNEGSKA (reference sequence). The CDR3 here is CSASGGGSISYNEQFF. CDR3 in DNA: TGCAGTGCTAGCGGAGGTGGGTCAATCTCCTACAATGAGCAGTTCTTC.

This clonotype was picked up many times. The rearrangement uses TRBV5-1 and TRBJ2-4, with D maybe TRBD2 (6 bases). The CDR3 is 18 residues long. CDR1 is SGHRS and CDR2 is YFSETQ in the germline V gene. Deletions cut 4 bases from V and 3 bases from J, with 23 bases between. The CDR3 DNA reads TGCGCCAGCAGCCCAGCAACTGATCCGGGACTCCTCAAAAACATTCAGTACTTC. This codes for CASSPATDPGLLKNIQYF.

In this sample, this clonotype turned up a few times. Here the CDR3 reads CASSAGGEHLTGELFF. CDR3 in DNA: TGTGCCAGCAGCGCAGGAGGGGAGCACCTCACCGGGGAGCTGTTTTTT. The chain combines TRBV9 with TRBJ2-2; tentative D call: TRBD2 (6 bases). Germline V gene data show CDR1 as SGDLS and CDR2 as YYNGEE. V lost 3 bases and J lost 4, with 16 bases in between. This CDR3 region has 16 residues.

This clonotype has a count of ten or more. This rearrangement joins TRBV6-5 to TRBJ2-1; D may be TRBD1 (6 bases). The CDR3 is 12 amino acids. Deletions cut 0 bases from V and 15 bases from J, with 12 bases between. CDR1 is MNHEY and CDR2 is SVGAGI in the germline V gene. The CDR3 DNA is TGTGCCAGCAGTTACTCGGGGGCACTCAGGTTCTTC. It specifies CASSYSGALRFF.